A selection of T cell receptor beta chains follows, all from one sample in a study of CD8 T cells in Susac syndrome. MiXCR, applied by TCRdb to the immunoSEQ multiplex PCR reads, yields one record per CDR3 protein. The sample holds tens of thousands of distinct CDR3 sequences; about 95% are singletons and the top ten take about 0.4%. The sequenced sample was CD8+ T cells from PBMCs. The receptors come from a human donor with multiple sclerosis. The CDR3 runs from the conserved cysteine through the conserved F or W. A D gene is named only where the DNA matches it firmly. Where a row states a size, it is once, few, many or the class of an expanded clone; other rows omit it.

CDR3 protein: CASSQDNRAGGSEQFF
CDR3 DNA: TGTGCCAGCAGCCAAGACAACAGGGCGGGAGGATCTGAGCAGTTCTTC
J gene: TRBJ2-1
clone size: -
D gene: TRBD2
V gene: TRBV3-1

CDR3 protein: CSVKGRSGRGELFF
CDR3 DNA: TGCAGCGTTAAGGGGCGGTCTGGTAGAGGGGAGCTGTTTTTT
J gene: TRBJ2-2
clone size: -
D gene: -
V gene: TRBV29-1

CDR3 protein: CASSQAHSGNTIYF
CDR3 DNA: TGCGCCAGCAGCCAAGCCCACTCTGGAAACACCATATATTTT
J gene: TRBJ1-3
clone size: once
D gene: -
V gene: TRBV4-1

CDR3 protein: CASSQAGRGETQYF
CDR3 DNA: TGTGCCAGCAGCCAGGCGGGGCGGGGGGAGACCCAGTACTTC
J gene: TRBJ2-5
clone size: once
D gene: TRBD2
V gene: TRBV3-1

CDR3 protein: CASSVGRRSQETQYF
CDR3 DNA: TGTGCCAGCAGCGTAGGGAGACGAAGCCAAGAGACCCAGTACTTC
J gene: TRBJ2-5
clone size: -
D gene: -
V gene: TRBV9

CDR3 protein: CSVEGDGSGRRENEQFF
CDR3 DNA: TGCAGCGTTGAAGGTGACGGTAGCGGGAGAAGGGAAAATGAGCAGTTCTTC
J gene: TRBJ2-1
clone size: -
D gene: TRBD2
V gene: TRBV29-1

CDR3 protein: CASSSLSTRTYEQYF
CDR3 DNA: TGTGCCAGCAGCTCCCTCTCGACGAGGACCTACGAGCAGTACTTC
J gene: TRBJ2-7
clone size: -
D gene: -
V gene: TRBV5-6

CDR3 protein: CASSLRDSLGTGELFF
CDR3 DNA: TGCGCCAGCAGCCTGCGGGACTCCCTGGGGACCGGGGAGCTGTTTTTT
J gene: TRBJ2-2
clone size: -
D gene: -
V gene: TRBV5-1

CDR3 protein: CASSLGSFMNTEAFF
CDR3 DNA: TGTGCCAGCAGTTTAGGCAGTTTCATGAACACTGAAGCTTTCTTT
J gene: TRBJ1-1
clone size: few
D gene: -
V gene: TRBV27

CDR3 protein: CATSGQGRYNSPLHF
CDR3 DNA: TGTGCCACCAGTGGACAGGGACGGTATAATTCACCCCTCCACTTT
J gene: TRBJ1-6
clone size: -
D gene: TRBD1
V gene: TRBV24-1

CDR3 protein: CASSLTRGAQETQYF
CDR3 DNA: TGTGCCAGCAGCTTAACCCGGGGGGCCCAAGAGACCCAGTACTTC
J gene: TRBJ2-5
clone size: -
D gene: -
V gene: TRBV7-9

CDR3 protein: CASRQTGALEQYF
CDR3 DNA: TGTGCCAGCCGACAAACAGGGGCTCTTGAGCAGTACTTC
J gene: TRBJ2-7
clone size: -
D gene: TRBD1
V gene: TRBV27

CDR3 protein: CASSLGLGDSYEQYF
CDR3 DNA: TGTGCCAGCAGCTTGGGTCTAGGGGACTCCTACGAGCAGTACTTC
J gene: TRBJ2-7
clone size: -
D gene: -
V gene: TRBV5-6

CDR3 protein: CAISVGGESTDTQYF
CDR3 DNA: TGTGCCATCAGTGTCGGGGGGGAGAGCACAGATACGCAGTATTTT
J gene: TRBJ2-3
clone size: -
D gene: TRBD2
V gene: TRBV10-3

CDR3 protein: CSVGEGAYGYTF
CDR3 DNA: TGCAGCGTTGGTGAGGGGGCGTATGGCTACACCTTC
J gene: TRBJ1-2
clone size: once
D gene: TRBD1
V gene: TRBV29-1